This T cell receptor beta chain emerged from a study of sequential checkpoint blockade in melanoma. Study-level information: Twenty-two patients had matched tumor biopsies before treatment and at week 13 after nivolumab or ipilimumab alone.

Method: immunoSEQ multiplex PCR; TCRdb's copy keeps in-frame clones and lacks some. Seen here are 35,000 to 40,000 clones, roughly 32% observed once, and the top ten hold under 2%. Treatment described: randomized to nivolumab then ipilimumab (arm A) or the reverse (arm B). Only a few counts were recorded for this clone. Deletions cut 4 bases from V and 0 bases from J, with 12 bases between. CDR3 length equals 15 residues. Germline V gene lookup returns CDR1 MNHGY and CDR2 SAAAGT. Sequencing used tumor tissue (inferred from file names), obtained from a patient given nivolumab and ipilimumab in sequence. This rearrangement joins TRBV6-8 to TRBJ2-5; TRBD1 is a possible D gene (6 bases). This TCR was sampled from a human donor with melanoma. The CDR3, as DNA: TGTGCCAGCAGTTTAGGACAGAGAAACCAAGAGACCCAGTACTTC. Its protein is CASSLGQRNQETQYF.